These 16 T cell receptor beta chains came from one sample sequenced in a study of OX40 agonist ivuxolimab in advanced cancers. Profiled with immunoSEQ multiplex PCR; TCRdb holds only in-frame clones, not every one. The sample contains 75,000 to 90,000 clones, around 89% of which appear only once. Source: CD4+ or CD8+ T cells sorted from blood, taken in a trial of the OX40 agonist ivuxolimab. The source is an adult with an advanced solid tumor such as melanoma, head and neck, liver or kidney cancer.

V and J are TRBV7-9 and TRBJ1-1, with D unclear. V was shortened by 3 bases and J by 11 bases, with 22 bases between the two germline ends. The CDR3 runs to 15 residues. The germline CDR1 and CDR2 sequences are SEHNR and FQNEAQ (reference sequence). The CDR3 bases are TGTGCCAGCAGCTTTGGGCCAATCCACTCAATGGGGGCTTTCTTT. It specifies CASSFGPIHSMGAFF.

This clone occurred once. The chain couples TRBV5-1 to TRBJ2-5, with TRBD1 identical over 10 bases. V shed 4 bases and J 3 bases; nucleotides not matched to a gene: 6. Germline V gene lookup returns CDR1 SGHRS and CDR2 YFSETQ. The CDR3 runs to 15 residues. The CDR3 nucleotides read TGCGCCAGCAGCGACCGGGACAGGGGCGAAGAGACCCAGTACTTC. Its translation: CASSDRDRGEETQYF. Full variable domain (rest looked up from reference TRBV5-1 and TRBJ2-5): KAGVTQTPRYLIKTRGQQVTLSCSPISGHRSVSWYQQTPGQGLQFLFEYFSETQRNKGNFPGRFSGRQFSNSRSEMNVSTLELGDSALYLCASSDRDRGEETQYFGPGTRLLVL.

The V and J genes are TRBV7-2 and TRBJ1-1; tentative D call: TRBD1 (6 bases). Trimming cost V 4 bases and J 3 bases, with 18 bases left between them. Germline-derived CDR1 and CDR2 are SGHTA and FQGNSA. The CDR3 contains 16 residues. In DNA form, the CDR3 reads TGTGCCAGCAGCTCTGGACAGTTATGGTTGGACACTGAAGCTTTCTTT. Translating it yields CASSSGQLWLDTEAFF.

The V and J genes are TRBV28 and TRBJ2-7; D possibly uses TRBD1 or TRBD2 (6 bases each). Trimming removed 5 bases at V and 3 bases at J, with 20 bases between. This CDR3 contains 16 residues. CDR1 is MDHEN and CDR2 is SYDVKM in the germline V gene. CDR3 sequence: CASSARVKGGFYEQYF. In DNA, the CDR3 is TGTGCCAGCAGTGCCCGAGTTAAAGGGGGGTTCTACGAGCAGTACTTC. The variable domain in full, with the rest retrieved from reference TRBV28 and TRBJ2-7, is DVKVTQSSRYLVKRTGEKVFLECVQDMDHENMFWYRQDPGLGLRLIYFSYDVKMKEKGDIPEGYSVSREKKERFSLILESASTNQTSMYLCASSARVKGGFYEQYFGPGTRLTVT.

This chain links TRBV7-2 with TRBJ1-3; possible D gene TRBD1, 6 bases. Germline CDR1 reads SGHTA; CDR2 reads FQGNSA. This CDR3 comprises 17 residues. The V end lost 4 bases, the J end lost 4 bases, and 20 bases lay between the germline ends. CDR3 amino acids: CASSSEGVRQQGNTIYF. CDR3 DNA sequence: TGTGCCAGCAGCTCAGAGGGGGTGAGGCAACAGGGAAACACCATATATTTT.

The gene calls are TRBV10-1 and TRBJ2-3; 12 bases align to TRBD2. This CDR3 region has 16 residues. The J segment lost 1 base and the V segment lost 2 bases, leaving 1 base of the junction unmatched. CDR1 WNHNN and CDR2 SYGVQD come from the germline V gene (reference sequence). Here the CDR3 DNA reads TGCGCCAGCAGTGAGGCTAGCGGGGGGGGCACAGATACGCAGTATTTT. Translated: CASSEASGGGTDTQYF.

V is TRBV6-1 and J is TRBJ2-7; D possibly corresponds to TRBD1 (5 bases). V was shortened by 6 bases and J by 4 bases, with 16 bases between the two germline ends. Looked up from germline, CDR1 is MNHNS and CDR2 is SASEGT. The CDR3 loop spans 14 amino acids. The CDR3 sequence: CASSEQLSGYEQYF. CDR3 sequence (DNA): TGTGCCAGCAGCGAACAGCTTTCAGGGTACGAGCAGTACTTC.

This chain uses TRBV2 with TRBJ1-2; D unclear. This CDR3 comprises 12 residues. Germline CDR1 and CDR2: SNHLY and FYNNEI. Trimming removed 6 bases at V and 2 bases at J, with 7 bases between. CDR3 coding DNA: TGTGCCAGCAGCGACACAAACTATGGCTACACCTTC. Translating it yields CASSDTNYGYTF.

The DNA for the CDR3 is TGTGCCAGCAGTTACTCGCGGGGGACTAGCCCATACGAGCAGTACTTC. It specifies CASSYSRGTSPYEQYF. This sequence joins TRBV6-6 and TRBJ2-7; TRBD2 matches at 9 bases. Trimming cost V 0 bases and J 4 bases; bases outside gene matches: 7. Germline-derived CDR1 and CDR2 are MNHNY and SVGAGI (reference sequence). The CDR3 loop spans 16 amino acids.

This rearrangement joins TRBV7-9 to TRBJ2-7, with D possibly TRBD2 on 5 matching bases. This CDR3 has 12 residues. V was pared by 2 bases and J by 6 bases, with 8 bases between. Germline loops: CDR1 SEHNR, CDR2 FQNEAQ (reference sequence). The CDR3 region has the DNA TGTGCCAGCAGCTTACTAGCCTCCGAGCAGTACTTC. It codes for CASSLLASEQYF.

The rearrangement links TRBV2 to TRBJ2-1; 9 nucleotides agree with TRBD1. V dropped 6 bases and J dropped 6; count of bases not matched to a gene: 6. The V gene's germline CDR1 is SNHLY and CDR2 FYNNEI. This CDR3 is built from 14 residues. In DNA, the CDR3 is TGTGCCAGCAGGGGGACAGGGTGGAGCAATGAGCAGTTCTTC. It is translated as CASRGTGWSNEQFF.

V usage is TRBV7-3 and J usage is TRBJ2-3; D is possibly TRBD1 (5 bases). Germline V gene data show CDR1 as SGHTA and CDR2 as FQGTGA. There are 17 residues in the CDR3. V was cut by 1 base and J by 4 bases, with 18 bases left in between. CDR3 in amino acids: CASSLKGVTPAADTQYF. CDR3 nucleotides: TGTGCCAGCAGCTTAAAAGGGGTCACGCCCGCTGCAGATACGCAGTATTTT.

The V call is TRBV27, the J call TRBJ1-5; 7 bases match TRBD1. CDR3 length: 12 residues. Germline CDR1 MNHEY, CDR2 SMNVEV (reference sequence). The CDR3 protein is CGTGDYNQPQHF. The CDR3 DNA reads TGTGGTACAGGGGACTACAATCAGCCCCAGCATTTT.

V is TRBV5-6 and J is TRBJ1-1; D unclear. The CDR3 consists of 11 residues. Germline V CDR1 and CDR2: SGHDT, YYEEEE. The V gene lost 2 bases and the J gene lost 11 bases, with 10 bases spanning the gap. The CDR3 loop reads CASSFLQTAFF. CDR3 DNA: TGTGCCAGCAGCTTTCTCCAAACGGCTTTCTTT.

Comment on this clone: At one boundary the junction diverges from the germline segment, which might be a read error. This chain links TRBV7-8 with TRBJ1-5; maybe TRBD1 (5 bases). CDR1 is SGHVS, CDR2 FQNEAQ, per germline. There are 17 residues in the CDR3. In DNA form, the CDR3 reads TGTGCCAGCAACTTAGGCTACCCGGGGGTAAGCAATCAGCCCCAGCATTTT. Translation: CASNLGYPGVSNQPQHF.

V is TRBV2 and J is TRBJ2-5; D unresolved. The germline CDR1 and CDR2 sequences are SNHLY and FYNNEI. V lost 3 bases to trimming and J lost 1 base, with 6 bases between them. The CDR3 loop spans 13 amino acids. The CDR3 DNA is TGTGCCAGCAGTGATGGGATCCAAGAGACCCAGTACTTC. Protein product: CASSDGIQETQYF.